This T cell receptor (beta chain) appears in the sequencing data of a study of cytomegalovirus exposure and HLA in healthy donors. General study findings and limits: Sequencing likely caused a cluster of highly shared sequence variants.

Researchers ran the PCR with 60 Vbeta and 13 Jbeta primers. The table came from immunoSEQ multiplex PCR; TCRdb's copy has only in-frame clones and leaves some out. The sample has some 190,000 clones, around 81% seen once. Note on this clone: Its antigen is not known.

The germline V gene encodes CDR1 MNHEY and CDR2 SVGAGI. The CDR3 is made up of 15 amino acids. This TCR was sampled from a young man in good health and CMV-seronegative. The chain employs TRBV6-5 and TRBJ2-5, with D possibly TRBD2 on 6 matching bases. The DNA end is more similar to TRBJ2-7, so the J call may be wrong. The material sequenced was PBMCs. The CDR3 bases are TGTGCCAGCAGTGCAACCCGGGACTGGCCCTACGAGCAGTACTTC. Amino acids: CASSATRDWPYEQYF.